Each of the 27 T cell receptor beta chains below was sequenced from the same sample in a study of T cells in Graves' hyperthyroidism and ophthalmopathy. Amplification targeted TCR beta CDR3 regions from RNA transcripts. Carried out on the TCR CDR3, a first-round RT-PCR used the HTBI primer set. TCRdb re-analysed the multiplex PCR reads in MiXCR, keeping a single row per CDR3 protein. The table shows about 700,000 distinct CDR3 sequences, with around 15% occurring only once. The specimen was blood. The receptor set was obtained from a woman aged 18-35 years with Graves' hyperthyroidism.

This clonotype was observed at least ten times. J is TRBJ1-5 and V is TRBV2, with D uncertain. The germline V gene encodes CDR1 SNHLY and CDR2 FYNNEI. CDR3 length: 13 amino acids. With 0 bases removed from V and 7 bases from J, the gap between germline ends came to 7 bases. CDR3 coding DNA: TGTGCCAGCAGTGAAGCGTACATGCAGCCCCAGCATTTT. Encoded protein: CASSEAYMQPQHF.

The chain recombines TRBV4-1 with TRBJ2-4; 10 bases match TRBD1. CDR1 and CDR2 (germline): MGHRA, YSYEKL. V lost 1 base to trimming and J lost 7 bases; unmatched junction nucleotides: 7. The CDR3 is 16 amino acids. CDR3 DNA sequence: TGCGCCAGCAGCCAAGGAGTCCAGGACAGGGGGAACATTCAGTACTTC. It yields the protein CASSQGVQDRGNIQYF.

This clonotype was counted many times. V and J are TRBV27 and TRBJ1-5; D uncertain. CDR1 is MNHEY, CDR2 SMNVEV, per germline (reference sequence). This CDR3 contains 14 residues. V lost 1 base to trimming and J lost 0 bases, with 4 bases between them. CDR3 in DNA: TGTGCCAGCAGTTTATTAGGTAGCAATCAGCCCCAGCATTTT. It yields the protein CASSLLGSNQPQHF.

There are many counts of this clonotype. The chain is built from TRBV7-9 and TRBJ2-3; TRBD2 matches 14 bases. The length of the CDR3 is 18 residues. Germline CDR1 SEHNR, CDR2 FQNEAQ (reference sequence). Trimming cost V 5 bases and J 1 base; bases outside gene matches: 8. The CDR3 spells CASSPTSGRAYGTDTQYF. Here the CDR3 DNA reads TGTGCCAGCAGCCCGACTAGCGGGAGGGCCTATGGCACAGATACGCAGTATTTT.

This clonotype was recorded a few times. No conserved phenylalanine or tryptophan ends this CDR3, so it is likely a read error. This chain joins TRBV15 and TRBJ2-7, with 7 bases that match TRBD2. Trimming at V came to 6 bases and at J to 0 bases, leaving 8 bases not matched to a gene. The CDR3 consists of 15 residues. Germline CDR1 and CDR2: LNHNV and YYDKDF (reference sequence). CDR3 sequence reads: CATRHIAGDSYEQYS. CDR3 DNA: TGTGCCACCAGGCATATTGCGGGGGACTCCTACGAGCAGTACTCC.

This clonotype has a handful of counts. V usage is TRBV4-3 and J usage is TRBJ2-7; tentative D call: TRBD2 (5 bases). The CDR3 loop spans 15 amino acids. Germline lookup yields CDR1 LGHNA and CDR2 YSLEER. V lost 0 bases, J lost 1 base, and 10 bases lay in between. CDR3 DNA: TGCGCCAGCAGCCAAGAGGAGAGGGAATCCTACGAGCAGTACTTC. Translated, it gives CASSQEERESYEQYF.

On this clonotype: Relative to the germline gene, one junction end is altered; a read error may explain this. The V gene is TRBV6-5, the J gene TRBJ1-2; D is undetermined. Germline lookup yields CDR1 MNHEY and CDR2 SVGAGI. The CDR3 consists of 12 residues. This CDR3 reads CASEDGRYGCTF. The CDR3 DNA is TGTGCCAGCGAGGACGGTCGCTATGGCTGCACCTTC.

A few counts support this clonotype. The rearrangement links TRBV10-1 to TRBJ2-7; 7 bases fit TRBD2. After removal of 6 bases from V and 5 bases from J, the junction contained 10 bases not matched to a gene. Germline CDR1 is WNHNN and CDR2 is SYGVQD (reference sequence). The CDR3 totals 14 residues. This CDR3 is CASSHGLGYDEQYF. The CDR3 nucleotides read TGCGCCAGCAGCCATGGACTAGGGTATGACGAGCAGTACTTC.

This clonotype occurred many times. The V gene is TRBV11-2, the J gene TRBJ2-5; TRBD2 aligns across 9 bases. Germline assignment: CDR1 SGHAT and CDR2 FQNNGV. The CDR3 is made up of 16 amino acids. Germline trimming cut 4 bases from V and 5 bases from J; bases unmatched to any gene: 11. Written as DNA, the CDR3 is TGTGCCAGCAGCTCGTACGAGCGGGAGGCGTGGGAGACCCAGTACTTC. This sequence encodes CASSSYEREAWETQYF.

This clonotype was picked up many times. This chain uses TRBV30 with TRBJ1-4; 7 bases map to TRBD1. Trimming cost V 8 bases and J 8 bases; bases outside gene matches: 14. From germline, CDR1 is GTSNPN and CDR2 SVGIG (reference sequence). The CDR3 covers 14 residues. The chain's CDR3 is CALSLGGLGEKLFF. CDR3 nucleotides: TGTGCCCTGTCTTTAGGGGGCTTAGGAGAAAAACTGTTTTTT.

The table lists this clonotype with a few counts. This rearrangement joins TRBV11-2 to TRBJ2-4, with 7 positions matching TRBD1. Germline V lookup: CDR1 SGHAT, CDR2 FQNNGV. Unmatched junction bases numbered 7, after V lost 5 bases and J lost 0 bases. This CDR3 is 16 amino acids long. This CDR3 reads CASSVGDRLAKNIQYF. The DNA for the CDR3 is TGTGCCAGCAGCGTCGGGGACAGATTAGCCAAAAACATTCAGTACTTC.

This clonotype was detected ten times or more. CDR3 sequence (DNA): TGTGCCAGCAGTTTATCTAATCCAGGGAGGCCAGACTCCTACGAGCAGTACTTC. Its protein product is CASSLSNPGRPDSYEQYF. This chain connects TRBV27 to TRBJ2-7; the D gene is possibly TRBD2 (6 bases). The germline V gene has CDR1 MNHEY and CDR2 SMNVEV (reference sequence). V was shortened by 0 bases and J by 0 bases, with 18 bases between the two germline ends. The CDR3 has 18 amino acids.

The sample holds many counts of this clonotype. This chain links TRBV20-1 with TRBJ2-1; either TRBD1 or TRBD2 may fit D (5 bases each). V was shortened by 6 bases and J by 0 bases, with 12 bases between the two germline ends. The germline gives CDR1 DFQATT, CDR2 SNEGSKA (reference sequence). This CDR3 spans 14 amino acids. CDR3 nucleotide sequence: TGCAGTGCCCCCGGGACCAACTCCTACAATGAGCAGTTCTTC. As protein: CSAPGTNSYNEQFF.

This rearrangement joins TRBV20-1 to TRBJ2-1; 7 nucleotides match TRBD2. After removal of 5 bases from V and 3 bases from J, the junction contained 10 bases not matched to a gene. CDR3 length: 15 amino acids. In germline, CDR1 is DFQATT, CDR2 SNEGSKA (reference sequence). CDR3: CSARGRLAYYNEQFF. DNA of the CDR3: TGCAGTGCTCGAGGGAGACTAGCCTACTACAATGAGCAGTTCTTC.

The chain recombines TRBV7-6 with TRBJ2-1, with 7 bases identical to TRBD2. CDR1 is SGHVS and CDR2 is FNYEAQ in the germline V gene. Trimming took 1 base from V and 7 from J; bases not matched to a gene: 10. The CDR3 totals 16 residues. CDR3 amino acids: CASSLVWRETRNEQFF. The CDR3 DNA sequence: TGTGCCAGCAGCTTAGTTTGGCGGGAGACAAGGAATGAGCAGTTCTTC.

This chain connects TRBV5-4 to TRBJ2-6, with 7 bases lining up with TRBD1. The CDR3 has 15 residues. From germline, CDR1 is SGHNT and CDR2 YYREEE (reference sequence). V lost 5 bases and J lost 2; bases outside the gene matches: 4. The CDR3 protein is CASSIGGAGANVLTF. CDR3 sequence (DNA): TGTGCCAGCAGTATAGGGGGCGCTGGGGCCAACGTCCTGACTTTC.

The J gene is TRBJ2-7, the V gene TRBV29-1; 12 bases match TRBD2. V trimming: 7 bases; J trimming: 7 bases; junction bases outside the gene matches: 8. Germline V gene lookup returns CDR1 SQVTM and CDR2 ANQGSEA. The CDR3 extends over 13 amino acids. The DNA of the CDR3 is TGCAGCGGGGCTAGCGGGAGGGCCGGTGAGCAGTACTTC. It translates to CSGASGRAGEQYF.

This clonotype was recorded at least ten times. The chain couples TRBV6-2 or TRBV6-3 to TRBJ2-6; either TRBD1 or TRBD2 may fit D (6 bases each). Germline lookup yields CDR1 MNHEY and CDR2 SVGEGT. The V end lost 2 bases, the J end lost 4 bases, and 12 bases lay between the germline ends. CDR3 length: 16 amino acids. The CDR3: CASSYSRGAGANVLTF. As DNA, the CDR3 is TGTGCCAGCAGTTACAGTAGGGGGGCCGGGGCCAACGTCCTGACTTTC.

The V gene is TRBV2, the J gene TRBJ1-2, with 9 bases that match TRBD1. V dropped 6 bases and J dropped 3; count of bases not matched to a gene: 5. Germline values: CDR1 SNHLY, CDR2 FYNNEI. CDR3 length: 14 amino acids. The CDR3 loop reads CASSTGTGYYGYTF. The CDR3 DNA follows: TGTGCCAGCAGCACCGGGACAGGGTACTATGGCTACACCTTC.

The rearrangement links TRBV3-1 to TRBJ2-7; TRBD1 matches at 8 bases. The germline gives CDR1 LGHDT, CDR2 YNNKEL (reference sequence). J lost 3 bases, V lost 4 bases, and 14 bases had no gene match. The CDR3 length is 17 residues. The CDR3 sequence is CASSRTLAGGFVYEQYF. As DNA, the CDR3 is TGTGCCAGCAGCCGAACATTGGCAGGGGGCTTTGTCTACGAGCAGTACTTC.

The table lists this clonotype with many counts. This chain links TRBV7-8 with TRBJ2-7; the D is unclear. The CDR3 spans 14 residues. Trimming left V 1 base short and J 2 bases short, with 9 bases between. Germline loops: CDR1 SGHVS, CDR2 FQNEAQ. The CDR3 here is CASSLVELAYEQYF. DNA for the CDR3: TGTGCCAGCAGCTTAGTAGAGCTAGCCTACGAGCAGTACTTC.

This clonotype was counted only a few times. The chain is built from TRBV20-1 and TRBJ2-1; TRBD2 aligns across 10 bases. The CDR3 length is 15 residues. V was clipped by 5 bases and J by 3 bases; unmatched bases: 7. CDR1 is DFQATT and CDR2 is SNEGSKA in the germline V gene (reference sequence). The DNA of the CDR3 is TGCAGTGCTGTCAATAGCGGGAGGCGCTACAATGAGCAGTTCTTC. Residues: CSAVNSGRRYNEQFF.

This clonotype was recorded a few times. This chain links TRBV28 with TRBJ1-5, with D uncertain. Germline V gene sequence: CDR1 MDHEN, CDR2 SYDVKM. Between the trimmed V and J ends, which lost 7 bases and 1 base, there was a span of 11 bases. The CDR3 length is 14 residues. Written as DNA, the CDR3 is TGTGCCAGCACGCGAGGGAGCAGCAATCAGCCCCAGCATTTT. Protein: CASTRGSSNQPQHF.

This clonotype was counted between two and nine times. The CDR3 region has the DNA TGTGCCAGCAGCCCCCCCGCCGGGACTAGAGGCTTCTACGAGCAGTACTTC. It codes for CASSPPAGTRGFYEQYF. The rearrangement uses TRBV7-6 and TRBJ2-7; TRBD2 matches 8 bases. The ends lost 5 bases at V and 3 bases at J; junction bases unmatched: 15. Germline V gene lookup returns CDR1 SGHVS and CDR2 FNYEAQ. CDR3 length: 17 residues.

This clonotype appeared many times. The V gene is TRBV12-3 or TRBV12-4, the J gene TRBJ2-1; 9 nucleotides agree with TRBD1. The CDR3 totals 16 residues. Trimming took 10 bases from V and 7 from J; bases not matched to a gene: 17. The CDR3 loop is CATSVGGTGSRNEQFF. The DNA for the CDR3 is TGTGCCACCTCGGTTGGGGGGACAGGGAGTAGGAATGAGCAGTTCTTC.

This chain connects TRBV30 to TRBJ2-1; the match to TRBD1 covers 8 bases. The CDR3 is 15 residues long. With 2 bases clipped from V and 2 bases from J, the junction kept 5 bases outside the gene matches. CDR1 is GTSNPN, CDR2 SVGIG, per germline (reference sequence). For the CDR3, the DNA is TGTGCCTGGAGTCTAGGGACAGGCGCCTACAATGAGCAGTTCTTC. It codes for CAWSLGTGAYNEQFF.

In this sample, this clonotype turned up many times. V is TRBV7-3 and J is TRBJ2-1; possibly TRBD1 for D (7 bases). The CDR3 is 15 amino acids. Germline V gives CDR1 SGHTA, CDR2 FQGTGA. V was pared by 5 bases and J by 2 bases, with 13 bases between. CDR3 bases: TGTGCCAGCAGCGCCGACAGGGAGGCCTACAATGAGCAGTTCTTC. This encodes CASSADREAYNEQFF.